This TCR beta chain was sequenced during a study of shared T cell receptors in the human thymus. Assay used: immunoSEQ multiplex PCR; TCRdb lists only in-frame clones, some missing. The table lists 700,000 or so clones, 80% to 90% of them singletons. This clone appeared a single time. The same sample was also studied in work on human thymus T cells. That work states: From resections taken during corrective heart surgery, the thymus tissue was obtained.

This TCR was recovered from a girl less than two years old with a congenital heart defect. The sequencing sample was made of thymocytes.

The CDR3 DNA reads as TGTGCCAGCACGAGGGCCGCGGATACGCAGTATTTT. Encoded protein: CASTRAADTQYF. This chain links TRBV2 with TRBJ2-3; D might be TRBD2 (5 bases). Germline-derived CDR1 and CDR2 are SNHLY and FYNNEI. V was pared by 7 bases and J by 6 bases, with 11 bases between. This CDR3 has 12 amino acids.